This T cell receptor beta chain was documented in a study of T cells after yellow fever vaccination. Notes on the study in general: The CD4 and CD8 compartments had a small share of their clonotypes in common.

TCRdb passed the 5' RACE reads through MiXCR, listing each CDR3 protein once. Counted here are 95,000 to 150,000 distinct CDR3 sequences, about 7% occurring once; the ten biggest clones make up 2.5%. Trimming at V came to 1 base and at J to 0 bases, leaving 6 bases not matched to a gene. The CDR3 is made up of 16 amino acids. Germline loops: CDR1 SGHRS, CDR2 YFSETQ. This clonotype was counted ten times or more. Its antigen is unidentified. The rearrangement links TRBV5-1 to TRBJ2-7; 8 nucleotides line up with TRBD2. The sample consisted of CD4+ T cells sorted from PBMCs, taken 10 days after the first yellow fever vaccination. This TCR was sampled from a man younger than 35 who received the YFV17D yellow fever vaccine. CDR3 sequence reads: CASSLSVAGNSYEQYF. The DNA of the CDR3 is TGCGCCAGCAGCTTGTCGGTAGCGGGGAACTCCTACGAGCAGTACTTC.